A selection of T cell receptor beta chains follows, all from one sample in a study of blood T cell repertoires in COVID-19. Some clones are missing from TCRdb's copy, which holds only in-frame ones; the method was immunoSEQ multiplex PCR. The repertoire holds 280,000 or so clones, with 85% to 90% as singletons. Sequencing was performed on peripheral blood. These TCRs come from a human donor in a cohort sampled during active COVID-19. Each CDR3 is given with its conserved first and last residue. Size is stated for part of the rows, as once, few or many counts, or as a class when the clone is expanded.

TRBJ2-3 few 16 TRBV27 CASSLSGTGKTDTQYF
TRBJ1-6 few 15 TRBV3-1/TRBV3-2 CASSQAGTGQSPLHF
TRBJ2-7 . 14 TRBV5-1 CASSLRGAGDEQYF
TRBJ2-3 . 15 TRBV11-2 CASSLAPGGIDTQYF
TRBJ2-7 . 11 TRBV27 CASSFSGEQYF
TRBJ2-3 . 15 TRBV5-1 CASSGDRFFEDTQYF
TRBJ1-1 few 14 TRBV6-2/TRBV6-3 CASSYSLPSTEAFF
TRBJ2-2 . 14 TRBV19 CASSIAANTGELFF
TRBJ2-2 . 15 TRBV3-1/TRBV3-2 CASSQLDRGTGELFF
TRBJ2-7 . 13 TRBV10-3 CAIKGENSYEQYF
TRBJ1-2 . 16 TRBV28 CASSPLVTTTNYGYTF
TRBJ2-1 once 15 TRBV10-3 CATHGLAGGLGEQFF
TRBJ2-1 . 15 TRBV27 CASSRQREGRYEQFF
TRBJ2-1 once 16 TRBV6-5 CASSLLAASSYNEQFF
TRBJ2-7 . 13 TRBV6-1 CASSDGGSWEQYF
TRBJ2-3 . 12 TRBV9 CASSVSADTQYF
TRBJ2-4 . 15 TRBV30 CAWTSGKMVQNIQYF
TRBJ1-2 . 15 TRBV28 CASTGTGGALGGYTF
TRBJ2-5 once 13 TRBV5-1 CASSLGQFETQYF
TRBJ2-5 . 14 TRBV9 CASNHGDRKETQYF
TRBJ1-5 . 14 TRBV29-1 CSVRQENSNQPQHF
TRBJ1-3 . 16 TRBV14 CASSLTQGKAGNTIYF